This T cell receptor (beta chain) came from a study of T-cell reconstitution after alpha-beta-depleted transplantation in children. This clonotype was picked up many times. A library of TCRbeta sequences, prepared with unique molecular identifiers, was generated. In TCRdb, the PCR reads were re-called with MiXCR into one record per CDR3 protein. The data contain roughly 180,000 distinct CDR3 sequences, 13% to 15% of them seen just once; the ten biggest clones take up approximately 13%. After removal of 5 bases from V and 5 bases from J, the junction contained 8 bases not matched to a gene. Germline V CDR1 and CDR2: SEHNR, FQNEAQ (reference sequence). The length of the CDR3 is 14 residues.

The sequence derives from a human donor who donated a stem cell graft to a child with acute lymphoblastic leukemia. This rearrangement joins TRBV7-9 to TRBJ2-5; TRBD2 agrees at 7 bases. Here the sequenced sample was PBMCs from the stem cell graft donor, taken from the stem cell graft. CDR3 sequence reads: CASSPETSFETQYF. In nucleotides, the CDR3 is TGTGCCAGCAGCCCAGAGACTAGCTTCGAGACCCAGTACTTC.